This T cell receptor beta chain was documented in a study of cytomegalovirus exposure and HLA in healthy donors (dated by TCRdb to 2017 to 2019). Describing the broader study: In an earlier analysis of fewer than 750 of the donors, about 260 Gb of sequence data and 100 million or so unique TCR beta sequences from approximately 180 million T cells were reported. Among the roughly 400 genotyped donors, around 79% belonged to the genetic ancestry cluster associated with self-reported Caucasian donors. In the later analysis, no new phenotypic data were used to find candidate immune exposures; instead, reliance was placed on TCR beta sequences and their occurrence across donors. The study combined high-throughput TCR immunosequencing, statistical association of individual TCRs with disease status, and machine learning to predict cytomegalovirus infection status. Donor age, sex, ethnicity and CMV serostatus were compiled together with the repertoire data. An earlier analysis of 500 to 750 of the donors applied high-throughput TCR beta sequencing to assess whether each TCR beta V gene segment acted as functional or pseudogenic. A later analysis re-examined previously published TCR beta repertoires from about 670 donors and added high-resolution HLA genotyping to investigate patterns of TCR occurrence. The study used immunosequencing to profile the T cell repertoires of more than 650 subjects and linked those repertoires to cytomegalovirus serostatus. About five DR-DQ haplotypes were handled as single units for association and clustering, since linkage in the cohort was strong. Every discovery cohort repertoire had been produced on one sequencing platform. Besides the first cohort of 550 to 750 subjects, a separate validation cohort made up of 90 to 150 different subjects was used. Class I and class II HLA loci were covered by the typing at four-digit resolution. In a later genetic analysis, genome-wide SNP genotypes for about three fifths of the 666 donors were used, and that subset was treated as a discovery cohort. The study aimed to test whether signatures of past pathogen exposure could be identified by cataloging public T cell receptors. The number of donors typed differed by locus, with about 620-630 for A, B, C, DRB1 and DQB1, around 500 for DQA1, some 570 for DPA1, and under 490 for DPB1. Among over 350 genotyped donors of the cohort, an average of 235,054 unique TCR beta nucleotide sequences were sequenced per donor, about a sixth of them non-productive. About 330 gigabases of sequencing data and around 85 million unique TCR sequences made up an early release that covered roughly 670 HLA-typed donors. What the research found in general, with its limitations: At a false discovery rate of 0.05, a later analysis linked around 15,000 TCR beta sequences to specific HLA alleles. In a later analysis, TCR association rates were found to vary across HLA loci, with the most associated TCRs seen for DRB1 alleles and the fewest for HLA-C alleles. In a later analysis, most CMV-associated TCR beta chains were found to appear HLA-restricted, with HLA associations seemingly driven largely by CMV exposure. An association between a missense DCLRE1C variant and V-gene and J-gene trimming of TCR beta chains was found in a later genetic analysis and replicated in an independent cohort. Immune exposure information for the cohort was limited to CMV serostatus. A later genetic analysis reported fewer N-insertions in productive TCRs among donors in an Asian-associated ancestry cluster than the roughly 620-donor mean. Across donors, most TCR sequences were observed very rarely, whereas some public TCRs were present in many individuals. Some IMGT-functional V segments, including TRBV6-2 and TRBV6-3, could not be distinguished by the 87-base-pair reads and were therefore excluded. Compared with equally common non-associated chains, HLA-associated TCR beta chains in a later analysis were more clonally expanded and had lower generation probabilities. In an earlier analysis of roughly 560 of the donors, most TCR beta V segments were observed in productive rearrangements about 87% or about 30% of the time, broadly matching IMGT annotations. According to the authors, the approach could potentially be generalized to other disease states and immunological phenotypes. In vitro tests confirmed that three of the cytomegalovirus-associated TCR beta chains recognize cytomegalovirus antigens. The study gave a list of under 200 TCR beta chains associated with cytomegalovirus. In a later analysis, several top co-occurrence clusters were reported to appear linked to parvovirus B19, influenza, CMV and Epstein-Barr virus. Because HLA typing was missing for some donors at each locus, association tests included only the typed subset. A further reported finding was that TCR beta sequences accurately predicted the HLA-A and HLA-B alleles for most subjects in the first cohort. Assigning TCR associations to individual alleles was difficult when HLA alleles, especially DR and DQ, strongly co-occurred. In both the original and validation cohorts, the classifier was reported to diagnose cytomegalovirus status with high specificity and sensitivity. A cluster of highly shared sequence variants was judged likely to represent a technical artifact of the sequencing pipeline. Correlated functional status among segregating V segments might be attributable to linkage disequilibrium, but an unknown experimental factor could not be ruled out. Only TCR beta chains were sequenced in this cohort, and the absence of alpha or paired-chain data limited detectable features. Sequencing depth was assumed to be roughly uniform across donors in the presence/absence analyses, though that assumption may not hold. Because counts were too low, approximately 15 rarely observed V segments, including chromosome 9 orphons, were excluded from the earlier analysis of several hundred of the donors.

Regarding this clone: Its antigen specificity is not known. Within one base of it there is no much larger clone, and no base qualities were kept.

The library was obtained by the immunoSEQ multiplex PCR assay. A mixture of 60 forward primers for TCR Vbeta segments and 13 reverse primers for TCR Jbeta segments was used in the multiplex PCR. The CDR3 region of rearranged TCR beta genes was amplified from genomic DNA with a multiplex PCR assay. On the Illumina HiSeq System, the amplified TCR beta libraries were sequenced as 87-base-pair reads. For the original study's pipeline: A later analysis tallied 75 million to 95 million unique TCR beta chains across the 666 repertoires, and around 9.9 million of those chains were shared by two or more donors. A nearest-neighbor algorithm error-corrected the raw reads and collapsed the reads into unique sequences, merging closely related sequences to remove PCR and sequencing errors. Alignment of CDR3 sequences to IMGT reference sequences was used to assign V, D and J gene segments. For a sequence to be retained, a match of at least six nucleotides to both a V gene segment and a J gene segment was required. Rearrangements were classified as productive when the CDR3 lacked stop codons and remained in frame with V and J, and all other rearrangements were classified as non-productive. Following IMGT convention, CDR3 was defined as the stretch from the second conserved V-encoded cysteine to the conserved J-encoded phenylalanine. In an earlier analysis of more than 550 of the donors, sequences lacking an unambiguous match to a single V gene segment were excluded. An earlier analysis of 450 to 650 of the donors called V segments functional above 56.7% productive rearrangements and segregating when the between-donor standard deviation exceeded 5%. A statistical classification framework was built to diagnose cytomegalovirus status from the catalog of TCR beta chain sequences. In a later analysis, V and J genes were assigned by comparing TCR nucleotide sequences against IMGT/GENE-DB human TR gene sequences. In a later analysis, CDR3 sequences and most-parsimonious VDJ recombination scenarios were assigned using the TCRdist pipeline. In a later analysis, each TCR beta chain was defined by its CDR3 amino acid sequence together with its V-gene family, and reads without a unique V-gene family were excluded. A later analysis removed roughly 590 highly shared, low-generation-probability nucleotide sequences to deal with suspected cross-contamination and a sequencing artifact. In a later analysis, a clonal expansion index was calculated for each public chain from normalized within-repertoire ranks of inferred template counts. Generation probabilities in a later analysis came from a VDJ recombination model fitted to out-of-frame rearrangements, and those results were checked against IGoR. In a later analysis, TCR-TCR, TCR-HLA and TCR-CMV co-occurrence was scored with hypergeometric tests, and a repertoire-size bias correction was applied to TCR pairs. False discovery rates were estimated in a later analysis by permuting HLA or CMV assignments 20 times. In a later analysis, co-occurring TCRs were grouped using DBSCAN, with TCRdist sequence similarity added in when clustering inside HLA-allele-positive subsets. Co-occurrence clustering excluded repertoires with fewer than 30,000 or more than 120,000 public chains, plus five with anomalous nucleotide sharing. This is the immuneACCESS table as TCRdb keeps it, with only in-frame sequences that have V and J called. A part of the clones is gone; compared with another copy, unresolved V genes explain less than half, and the rest is unexplained. The DNA was the basis for D and trimming; V, J and clone size are from that table. The sample table lists a few hundred thousand clones, approximately 81% of them with a count of one. Roughly 7.4% of the sample is taken by the ten largest.

Spanning cysteine to phenylalanine, the CDR3 consists of 12 amino acids. Only CDR3 DNA is held: 36 bases, read in frame from base 1. According to the germline V gene, CDR1 reads MNHEY and CDR2 reads SVGAGI. V is pared back by 5 bases and J by 6 bases, with 10 bases lying between the germline termini. The cohort comprised several hundred healthy bone marrow donors. At the time of sampling, all cohort members were nominally healthy, though unrecorded immune exposures were likely present. The donor tested CMV seropositive and was one of the 289 seropositive cohort members. Each donor provided a peripheral blood sample, and peripheral blood mononuclear cells were used for TCR beta sequencing. The Qiagen DNeasy Blood Extraction Kit was used to extract genomic DNA from the blood cell samples.

The chain employs TRBV6-5 and TRBJ1-2; the D region possibly corresponds to TRBD1 (6 bases align). The clonotype was recovered from a woman aged 60-75 years in good health and CMV-seropositive. Input material: PBMCs. The DNA sequence is as follows: TGTGCCAGCAGTCATACAGGGCATGGCTACACCTTC. The encoded protein is CASSHTGHGYTF.